This T cell receptor (beta chain) was documented in a study of T cell responses to AZD1222 COVID-19 vaccine. Looking at the study overall: Second doses at about 4 or about 12 weeks were pooled.

Study observations and caveats: Vaccine-related CD4 TCRs covered spike, predominating at 160-218 and 743-854.

About this clone itself: Its cognate antigen is unknown.

The CDR3 extends over 15 amino acids. From germline, CDR1 is LNHDA and CDR2 SQIVND (reference sequence). Trimming removed 5 bases at V and 6 bases at J, with 16 bases between. Assay used: immunoSEQ multiplex PCR; TCRdb lists only in-frame clones, some missing. Here the sample spans around 160,000 clones, roughly 94% being singletons. The sequenced sample was peripheral blood, obtained on day 0 of AZD1222 vaccination. The sequence was collected from an adult in good health. The rearrangement uses TRBV19 and TRBJ2-2; D is perhaps TRBD2 (5 bases). The CDR3 DNA reads TGTGCCAGTAGTCTATCCGGGGTGGCGGCCGGGGAGCTGTTTTTT. Translating gives CASSLSGVAAGELFF.